This T cell receptor beta chain came from a study of blood T cell repertoires in COVID-19. Study as a whole: Samples came from the United States, Italy and Spain, spanning acute and convalescent COVID-19.

V gave up 3 bases and J gave up 5 bases, with 12 bases separating them. The germline CDR1 and CDR2 sequences are KGHDR and SFDVKD. The CDR3 spans 14 residues. The data were produced by immunoSEQ multiplex PCR, yet TCRdb's version contains in-frame clones alone and is incomplete. Here the sample spans under 300,000 clones, roughly 90% being singletons. The chain links TRBV24-1 to TRBJ2-5; D perhaps matches TRBD1 (5 bases). The sample comprised peripheral blood. This receptor was obtained from a man aged 55 to 70 with acute or convalescent COVID-19. Written as DNA, the CDR3 is TGTGCCACCAGTGATCGGACATTAGGGGAGACCCAGTACTTC. Translated, it gives CATSDRTLGETQYF.